This T cell receptor beta chain was identified in a study of graft-versus-host responses after intestinal transplantation. Study-wide context: Isolated intestinal, liver-intestinal, or multivisceral transplants were what recipients had. Recipients across the board were started on anti-thymocyte globulin induction, then kept on tacrolimus and steroids for approximately three years. General observations from the study: Allograft clonal ratios (graft-versus-host to host-versus-graft) were high in patients who had graft-donor T cell macrochimerism.

The CDR3 is made up of 13 amino acids. CDR1 and CDR2 from the germline V gene are SNHLY and FYNNEI. V dropped 2 bases and J dropped 4 bases, with 5 bases sitting between them. Worth noting for this clone: Its antigen is undetermined.

Using immunoSEQ multiplex PCR, the repertoire was profiled, and TCRdb retains in-frame clones only, with some absent. There are 95,000 to 110,000 clones in the sample; about 90% occur only once, and roughly 0.9% lies in the top ten. The starting material was unstimulated CD4+ T cells sorted from spleen or lymph node cells, obtained before intestinal transplant. This chain connects TRBV2 to TRBJ2-2; D is uncertain. The sequence derives from a human donor who received an intestinal transplant. The CDR3, as DNA: TGTGCCAGCAGTGAATCCGTCACCGGGGAGCTGTTTTTT. This encodes CASSESVTGELFF.